This TCR beta chain was sequenced during a study of CD8+ T cells in alopecia areata. Following extraction, RNA underwent reverse transcription to cDNA, which served as the sequencing template. Sequenced by immunoSEQ multiplex PCR; TCRdb stores in-frame clones only, minus some. Here the sample spans more than 95,000 clones, roughly 58% being singletons. Remarks on this clone: Its antigen is unidentified.

Germline lookup yields CDR1 SGHNT and CDR2 YYREEE (reference sequence). Trimming shortened V by 4 bases and J by 4 bases, and 14 bases separated the two germline ends. The CDR3 length is 14 residues. Findings and caveats of the study: Throughout tofacitinib, many expanded lesional clones continued to persist in scalp and blood. Scalp clonality decreased significantly with tofacitinib, and so did expanded CD8+ clones among the top 100.

The treatment denotes: oral pan-JAK inhibitor, 5-10 mg twice daily. The rearrangement uses TRBV5-4 and TRBJ1-1, with D tentatively TRBD1 (6 bases). The source was CD8+ T cells sorted from blood, collected at week 4, from a patient treated with tofacitinib. The clonotype originates from a human donor with alopecia areata. The DNA of the CDR3 is TGTGCCAGCAGCCCTAGGGGGTCTGGCACTGAAGCTTTCTTT. This sequence encodes CASSPRGSGTEAFF.